This T cell receptor (beta chain) was documented in a study of shared clonotypes between healthy human individuals. General observations from the study: Relative to clonotypes present in all four donors, those not shared had lower generation probabilities.

Germline lookup yields CDR1 SGHDT and CDR2 YYEEEE. Trimming pared 1 base from V and 6 bases from J, leaving 16 bases between. The CDR3 consists of 15 residues. Sequencing was at deep level. Sorted subsets were amplified in replicate PCRs using 200 ng DNA, around 30,000 T cell genomes. Clones were sequenced by immunoSEQ multiplex PCR, and TCRdb holds only the in-frame ones, with some missing. The sample records 1.5 million to 1.9 million clones, 95% to 99% being singletons. On this clone itself: Its antigen remains unidentified.

The chain carries TRBV5-6 and TRBJ1-2, with D possibly matching TRBD1 (5 bases). The receptor's source is a man younger than 40 in good health. Sequencing input: naive CD4+ T cells sorted from blood. Specified subset: CD45RA+ positively selected. CDR3: CASSLQGSVVDGYTF. The CDR3 DNA is TGTGCCAGCAGCTTGCAGGGTTCGGTCGTAGATGGCTACACCTTC.